The 17 T cell receptor beta chains presented below share a single source sample, sequenced in a study of blood T cell repertoires in COVID-19. Measured with immunoSEQ multiplex PCR; TCRdb has only the in-frame clones, and not every one. There are approximately 100,000 clones in the sample; 65% to 90% occur only once, and 20% to 25% lies in the top ten. Sequencing used peripheral blood. The receptors derive from a man in his sixties with acute or convalescent COVID-19.

The chain is built from TRBV28 and TRBJ1-1; D gene unclear. Germline values: CDR1 MDHEN, CDR2 SYDVKM. The CDR3 runs to 14 residues. The ends were cut back, 2 bases at V and 2 bases at J, with 9 bases in the middle. The CDR3 nucleotides are TGTGCCAGCAGTTTAAGGGCTAGCAACACTGAAGCTTTCTTT. Translation: CASSLRASNTEAFF.

This clone came up many times. The chain links TRBV7-9 to TRBJ1-1, with D possibly TRBD1 on 5 matching bases. In germline, CDR1 is SEHNR, CDR2 FQNEAQ (reference sequence). V lost 1 base, J lost 2 bases, and 11 bases lay in between. The CDR3 totals 15 residues. CDR3 sequence reads: CASSLEQGLNTEAFF. The DNA of the CDR3 is TGTGCCAGCAGCTTAGAGCAGGGATTAAACACTGAAGCTTTCTTT.

This clone appeared a single time. The chain has TRBV7-2 and TRBJ2-5; 12 bases are a match to TRBD2. V was clipped by 1 base and J by 7 bases; unmatched bases: 10. The V gene's germline CDR1 is SGHTA and CDR2 FQGNSA. The CDR3 has 17 residues. The CDR3 loop reads CASSLDPSGGARGTQYF. The CDR3 nucleotides read TGTGCCAGCAGCTTAGACCCTAGCGGGGGGGCTCGAGGGACCCAGTACTTC.

The chain is built from TRBV18 and TRBJ1-4; D not resolved. The germline V and J ends were trimmed by 6 bases and 8 bases, with 22 bases remaining between them. The CDR3 length is 16 residues. CDR1 is KGHSH, CDR2 LQKENI, per germline. Here the CDR3 DNA reads TGTGCCAGCTCCCCTCGGCCGCAAACATCGGGGGAAAAACTGTTTTTT. As protein: CASSPRPQTSGEKLFF. Full variable domain (outside the CDR3, taken from reference TRBV18 and TRBJ1-4): NAGVMQNPRHLVRRRGQEARLRCSPMKGHSHVYWYRQLPEEGLKFMVYLQKENIIDESGMPKERFSAEFPKEGPSILRIQQVVRGDSAAYFCASSPRPQTSGEKLFFGSGTQLSVL.

The rearrangement links TRBV19 to TRBJ1-5, with D maybe TRBD1 (6 bases). Germline loops: CDR1 LNHDA, CDR2 SQIVND (reference sequence). V was clipped by 3 bases and J by 12 bases, with 21 bases between them. The CDR3 has 15 residues. CDR3 amino acids: CASSISQGRYSLQHF. The CDR3 DNA sequence: TGTGCCAGTAGTATCTCACAGGGTAGATATTCGCTCCAGCATTTT.

V and J are TRBV7-3 and TRBJ2-1, with D unclear. Germline V CDR1 and CDR2: SGHTA, FQGTGA. The CDR3 spans 13 residues. Trimming left V 2 bases short and J 6 bases short, with 8 bases between. The CDR3 DNA sequence: TGTGCCAGCAGCTTAGGCCAGCGCAATGAGCAGTTCTTC. Translated, it gives CASSLGQRNEQFF.

This chain links TRBV2 with TRBJ1-2; maybe TRBD1 (5 bases). Germline CDR1 and CDR2: SNHLY and FYNNEI. The CDR3 loop spans 11 amino acids. V was pared by 4 bases and J by 6 bases, with 6 bases between. CDR3 sequence reads: CASSVRDGYTF. The CDR3 region has the DNA TGTGCCAGCAGTGTCAGGGATGGCTACACCTTC.

A few counts support this clone. The chain employs TRBV28 and TRBJ1-6, with unresolved D. CDR1 and CDR2 (germline): MDHEN, SYDVKM. This CDR3 comprises 14 residues. V shed 2 bases and J shed 6 bases, with 8 bases lying between them. The CDR3, as DNA: TGTGCCAGCAGTTTAGGCAGGTTTAATTCACCCCTCCACTTT. The encoded protein is CASSLGRFNSPLHF.

The V and J genes are TRBV6-4 and TRBJ1-6; no definite D call. V gave up 0 bases and J gave up 10 bases, with 7 bases separating them. The CDR3 has 13 amino acids. Germline V gene sequence: CDR1 MRHNA, CDR2 SNTAGT. CDR3 sequence reads: CASSDSRVSPLHF. In DNA form, the CDR3 reads TGTGCCAGCAGTGACTCGAGGGTGTCACCCCTCCACTTT.

The chain links TRBV27 to TRBJ2-7, with D perhaps matching TRBD1 (6 bases). The CDR3 is made up of 13 amino acids. V was clipped by 3 bases and J by 6 bases, with 12 bases between them. Germline loops: CDR1 MNHEY, CDR2 SMNVEV (reference sequence). CDR3 DNA: TGTGCCAGCAGTTTTTACAGGGTTAGCGAGCAGTACGTC. Protein sequence: CASSFYRVSEQYV.

The gene calls are TRBV7-9 and TRBJ1-4, with a possible D match to TRBD1 (5 bases). The CDR3 totals 13 residues. Trimming left V 3 bases short and J 8 bases short, with 10 bases between. The germline V gene encodes CDR1 SEHNR and CDR2 FQNEAQ (reference sequence). The CDR3, as DNA: TGTGCCAGCAGCTTGGGCCAGGGAGAAAAACTGTTTTTT. Translation: CASSLGQGEKLFF.

This clone was seen more than once but under ten times. The chain uses TRBV6-6 and TRBJ1-1; unclear D gene. This CDR3 has 15 amino acids. CDR1 is MNHNY, CDR2 SVGAGI, per germline (reference sequence). Trimming took off 4 bases at V and 1 base at J, with 13 bases between the two ends. The DNA for the CDR3 is TGTGCCAGCAGTTCCCAGGTGAATTCGAACACTGAAGCTTTCTTT. Protein sequence: CASSSQVNSNTEAFF.

This chain joins TRBV11-2 and TRBJ2-1; TRBD2 aligns across 8 bases. CDR1 is SGHAT, CDR2 FQNNGV, per germline. The CDR3 totals 18 residues. V lost 5 bases to trimming and J lost 0 bases; unmatched junction nucleotides: 12. The CDR3 coding sequence is TGTGCCAGCAGCACAGTGGGGGCGGGGGGTCTCTCCTACAATGAGCAGTTCTTC. Amino acid sequence: CASSTVGAGGLSYNEQFF.

The V call is TRBV6-5, the J call TRBJ1-2; 10 bases are shared with TRBD1. V gave up 6 bases and J gave up 5 bases; unmatched junction bases: 3. Germline-derived CDR1 and CDR2 are MNHEY and SVGAGI. The CDR3 has 13 amino acids. The DNA of the CDR3 is TGTGCCAGCAGCATGGGACAGGGGTATGGCTACACCTTC. Protein product: CASSMGQGYGYTF.

The V and J genes are TRBV6-5 and TRBJ1-2, with 7 bases identical to TRBD1. This CDR3 has 11 amino acids. Per the germline V gene, CDR1 is MNHEY and CDR2 is SVGAGI. V was clipped by 10 bases and J by 7 bases; unmatched bases: 6. CDR3 sequence: CATQGLGGYTF. CDR3 coding DNA: TGTGCCACACAGGGGTTGGGTGGCTACACCTTC.

This clone was seen once. This chain links TRBV9 with TRBJ1-2; 11 bases are a match to TRBD1. The CDR3 is made up of 17 amino acids. The V gene's germline CDR1 is SGDLS and CDR2 YYNGEE. J gave up 8 bases and V 0 bases, and 12 bases lay outside the gene matches. The chain's CDR3 is CASSVAKDRGRGGGYTF. CDR3 nucleotides: TGTGCCAGCAGCGTAGCTAAGGACAGGGGGCGCGGGGGCGGCTACACCTTC.

This sequence joins TRBV11-2 and TRBJ2-5; D perhaps matches TRBD1 (5 bases). Germline CDR1 and CDR2: SGHAT and FQNNGV. V lost 1 base, J lost 1 base, and 10 bases lay in between. The CDR3 is made up of 15 amino acids. CDR3 residues: CASSLVLGPQETQYF. The CDR3 DNA is TGTGCCAGCAGCTTAGTTTTGGGGCCCCAAGAGACCCAGTACTTC.